This T cell receptor beta chain was captured in a study of T cells in Graves' hyperthyroidism and ophthalmopathy. The CDR3 regions of TCR beta were amplified from RNA transcripts. A set of HTBI primers served as the primers for a first-round RT-PCR of the TCR CDR3. TCRdb called the multiplex PCR reads again in MiXCR, with one record for every CDR3 protein. Here the sample spans hundreds of thousands of distinct CDR3 sequences, approximately 14% being singletons. This clonotype has at least ten counts. Diagnoses used clinical symptoms, serum thyroxine and TRAb, thyroid ultrasound and orbital computed tomography. Germline V gene lookup returns CDR1 DFQATT and CDR2 SNEGSKA (reference sequence). This CDR3 contains 13 residues. Trimming shortened V by 6 bases and J by 10 bases, and 21 bases separated the two germline ends.

What was sequenced was blood. This TCR derives from a woman between 18 and 29 years old with Graves' hyperthyroidism. The chain couples TRBV20-1 to TRBJ1-1; D gene uncertain. The CDR3 DNA follows: TGCAGTGCCCTACCTCGCCAGGCCGAGAGAGCTTTCTTT. It is translated as CSALPRQAERAFF.